This T cell receptor (beta chain) was recorded in a study of OX40 agonist ivuxolimab in advanced cancers. On the study more broadly: Checkpoint inhibitors had been given previously to about 38% of patients.

V was cut by 4 bases and J by 4 bases, with 10 bases left in between. The CDR3 length is 13 residues. CDR1 is MNHNY, CDR2 SVGAGI, per germline (reference sequence). Repertoires were generated with immunoSEQ multiplex PCR, while TCRdb's copy carries only in-frame clones and drops some. The sample contains nearly 70,000 clones, roughly 83% of which appear only once. Sequencing used CD4+ or CD8+ T cells sorted from blood, obtained in a trial of the OX40 agonist ivuxolimab. This sequence originates from an adult with an advanced solid tumor such as melanoma, head and neck, liver or kidney cancer. V usage is TRBV6-6 and J usage is TRBJ1-2; the D is unclear. In nucleotides, the CDR3 is TGTGCCAGCAGTTCGACCAACTTCTATGGCTACACCTTC. Translation gives CASSSTNFYGYTF.